In this sample, the clone carrying this T cell receptor beta chain turned up a few times. What it recognizes is unknown. The data derive from a study of early T cells in non-severe SARS-CoV-2 infection. Across the study: Bulk RNA from unsorted whole blood was sequenced; chains were unpaired.

Findings and limits, study-wide: Matching with VDJdb favored anti-spike CD8 responses (missing private and CD4 specificities).

Attached unique molecular identifiers marked individual cDNA molecules. TCRdb called the 5' RACE reads again in MiXCR, with one record for every CDR3 protein. The sample has just under 65,000 distinct CDR3 sequences, about 12% seen once; the top ten hold 4% to 4.5%. V lost 10 bases, J lost 2 bases, and 18 bases lay in between. The germline gives CDR1 SGHTA, CDR2 FQGNSA. The CDR3 is 14 residues long. Material for sequencing was whole blood. The source of this sequence is an adult who was a healthcare worker with PCR-confirmed SARS-CoV-2 infection or an uninfected control (not recorded which). The chain is built from TRBV7-2 and TRBJ2-7; D may be TRBD2 (5 bases). This CDR3 is CAIRREGPTYEQYF. The CDR3, as DNA: TGTGCCATCAGGCGCGAGGGTCCCACCTACGAGCAGTACTTC.